A selection of T cell receptor beta chains follows, all from one sample in a study of beta chain features in type 1 diabetes. This table comes from immunoSEQ multiplex PCR, and its TCRdb copy is limited to in-frame clones, with some not included. The sample consists of hundreds of thousands of clones, 25% to 35% of them appearing once. The sample was naive CD4+ T cells from blood. The receptors stem from a man aged 18-30 years in good health. Both conserved end residues are part of each CDR3. The D gene is left open where the match is weak. Part of the rows lack a size; the others show once, few, many or a class for expanded clones.

>-|TRBJ2-5|TRBD2|TRBV29-1
CSVGRATSGETQYF
TGCAGCGTTGGGAGGGCGACTAGCGGGGAGACCCAGTACTTC
>few|TRBJ1-2|-|TRBV7-9
CASSLDFWDKSNGYTF
TGTGCCAGCAGCTTAGACTTTTGGGACAAGTCGAATGGCTACACCTTC
>few|TRBJ2-1|TRBD2|TRBV28
CASSLEGGAGGMREQFF
TGTGCCAGCAGTTTAGAGGGGGGCGCGGGAGGGATGCGTGAGCAGTTCTTC
>few|TRBJ2-2|-|TRBV11-2
CASSSISGPNTGELFF
TGTGCCAGCAGCTCAATCTCGGGACCGAACACCGGGGAGCTGTTTTTT
>-|TRBJ2-1|-|TRBV9
CASSAGHVRDEQFF
TGTGCCAGCAGCGCGGGACATGTGCGCGATGAGCAGTTCTTC
>few|TRBJ2-3|TRBD2|TRBV7-2
CASRTSGTTDTQYF
TGTGCCAGCAGGACTAGCGGGACAACAGATACGCAGTATTTT
>-|TRBJ2-3|TRBD2|TRBV7-2
CASSLRLAGSFDTQYF
TGTGCCAGCAGCCTACGACTAGCGGGCTCTTTTGATACGCAGTATTTT
>-|TRBJ1-5|-|TRBV30
CAWSLGRQPQHF
TGTGCCTGGAGTCTAGGGCGGCAGCCCCAGCATTTT
>-|TRBJ2-3|-|TRBV30
CAWRPFSRGTDTQYF
TGTGCCTGGAGACCGTTTAGCCGCGGCACAGATACGCAGTATTTT
>-|TRBJ1-1|-|TRBV30
CAWSVGGVTWNTEAFF
TGTGCCTGGAGTGTAGGGGGAGTCACATGGAACACTGAAGCTTTCTTT
>-|TRBJ2-3|TRBD2|TRBV5-4
CASSWERDPTDTQYF
TGTGCCAGCAGCTGGGAGCGGGACCCCACAGATACGCAGTATTTT
>-|TRBJ2-7|-|TRBV29-1
CSVQRGDIAIEQYF
TGCAGCGTTCAAAGGGGGGACATCGCGATTGAGCAGTACTTC
>-|TRBJ2-7|TRBD2|TRBV29-1
CSVDGLAPYEQYF
TGCAGCGTTGACGGACTAGCGCCCTACGAGCAGTACTTC
>-|TRBJ2-2|-|TRBV27
CASSPPLEGENTGELFF
TGTGCCAGCAGTCCACCCCTCGAGGGAGAGAACACCGGGGAGCTGTTTTTT
>-|TRBJ1-5|-|TRBV6-5
CASSTGQSHQPQHF
TGTGCCAGCAGCACAGGACAGTCGCATCAGCCCCAGCATTTT
>few|TRBJ2-7|TRBD2|TRBV6-1
CASSQPGGNYEQYF
TGTGCCAGCAGTCAGCCGGGGGGAAACTACGAGCAGTACTTC
>-|TRBJ1-5|-|TRBV21-1
CASIKVLWRNQPQHF
TGTGCCAGCATCAAGGTGCTTTGGCGCAATCAGCCCCAGCATTTT
>-|TRBJ2-7|TRBD2|TRBV5-6
CASSFGLADEQYF
TGTGCCAGCAGCTTTGGCCTAGCGGACGAGCAGTACTTC
>-|TRBJ1-1|TRBD1|TRBV28
CASRSAQGDTEAFF
TGTGCCAGCAGATCGGCCCAGGGGGATACTGAAGCTTTCTTT
>few|TRBJ2-1|TRBD2|TRBV27
CASSKREGHEQFF
TGTGCCAGCAGTAAGAGGGAGGGCCATGAGCAGTTCTTC
>few|TRBJ2-1|TRBD1|TRBV30
CAWRDRGLNNEQFF
TGTGCCTGGAGGGACAGGGGGCTGAACAATGAGCAGTTCTTC
>few|TRBJ2-5|-|TRBV7-9
CASSLTQGKETQYF
TGTGCCAGCAGCCTCACTCAGGGAAAAGAGACCCAGTACTTC
>-|TRBJ2-5|-|TRBV7-6
CASSRALQETQYF
TGTGCCAGCAGCCGAGCCTTGCAAGAGACCCAGTACTTC
>few|TRBJ1-5|-|TRBV30
CAWSRQDQPQHF
TGTGCCTGGAGTCGCCAGGATCAGCCCCAGCATTTT
>few|TRBJ1-4|TRBD1|TRBV5-4
CASNRQGDEKLFF
TGTGCCAGCAACAGACAGGGGGATGAAAAACTGTTTTTT
>few|TRBJ1-2|TRBD1|TRBV25-1
CASSEFRTGRGYTF
TGTGCCAGCAGTGAATTTAGGACAGGGAGAGGCTACACCTTC
>-|TRBJ2-5|-|TRBV5-6
CASSLVGGETQYF
TGTGCCAGCAGCTTGGTGGGTGGGGAGACCCAGTACTTC
>-|TRBJ2-1|TRBD2|TRBV19
CASSRTSGSNEQFF
TGTGCCAGTAGTCGTACTAGCGGGAGCAATGAGCAGTTCTTC
>-|TRBJ2-4|-|TRBV18
CASSPTGGNIQYF
TGTGCCAGCTCACCCACCGGCGGAAACATTCAGTACTTC
>-|TRBJ1-2|TRBD1|TRBV28
CASSLDRGYGYTF
TGTGCCAGCAGCCTGGACAGGGGCTATGGCTACACCTTC
>-|TRBJ2-4|-|TRBV7-2
CASSSLPPDWVKYF
TGTGCCAGCAGCTCGCTGCCTCCGGACTGGGTGAAGTACTTC
>-|TRBJ2-5|-|TRBV2
CASSEAETQYF
TGTGCCAGCAGTGAGGCAGAGACCCAGTACTTC
>few|TRBJ2-5|-|TRBV7-2
CASSLAGTGVETQYF
TGTGCCAGCAGCTTAGCGGGGACGGGAGTAGAGACCCAGTACTTC
>-|TRBJ2-2|-|TRBV7-2
CASSLEGTGELFF
TGTGCCAGCAGCTTAGAAGGCACCGGGGAGCTGTTTTTT
>few|TRBJ2-1|-|TRBV30
CAWRLKAGSEEQFF
TGTGCCTGGAGACTAAAAGCAGGAAGTGAGGAGCAGTTCTTC
>-|TRBJ1-1|TRBD1|TRBV10-3
CAISDVPGQGGTEAFF
TGTGCCATCAGTGACGTTCCCGGACAGGGGGGGACTGAAGCTTTCTTT
>few|TRBJ2-1|TRBD2|TRBV14
CASSAPGLGYYNEQFF
TGTGCCAGCAGTGCCCCAGGACTAGGCTACTACAATGAGCAGTTCTTC
>-|TRBJ2-7|-|TRBV28
CASSFGVGYHEQYF
TGTGCCAGCAGTTTCGGGGTAGGGTACCACGAGCAGTACTTC
>-|TRBJ2-3|TRBD2|TRBV5-4
CASSLGLAGGNTQYF
TGTGCCAGCAGCTTAGGACTAGCGGGAGGGAATACGCAGTATTTT
>-|TRBJ2-6|-|TRBV9
CASSPLGISGANVLTF
TGTGCCAGCAGCCCTCTCGGTATATCTGGGGCCAACGTCCTGACTTTC
>-|TRBJ2-7|-|TRBV30
CAWSAPNEQYF
TGTGCCTGGAGTGCCCCAAACGAGCAGTACTTC
>-|TRBJ2-3|-|TRBV4-2
CASSLPRGREVADTQYF
TGTGCCAGCAGCCTCCCGAGGGGGCGGGAGGTTGCAGATACGCAGTATTTT
>-|TRBJ2-7|-|TRBV30
CAWDQGISYEQYF
TGTGCCTGGGACCAGGGAATCTCCTACGAGCAGTACTTC
>-|TRBJ2-3|TRBD1|TRBV6-5
CASRNRGLGTQYF
TGTGCCAGCAGGAACAGGGGGCTGGGCACGCAGTATTTT
>few|TRBJ2-5|-|TRBV25-1
CASSGILETQYF
TGTGCCAGCAGTGGGATACTGGAGACCCAGTACTTC
>few|TRBJ2-5|-|TRBV20-1
CSGLLGETQYF
TGCAGTGGTCTCCTGGGGGAGACCCAGTACTTC
>-|TRBJ1-1|TRBD1|TRBV6-5
CASSYSSTGATEAFF
TGTGCCAGCAGTTACTCGAGTACAGGGGCCACTGAAGCTTTCTTT
>few|TRBJ2-1|-|TRBV7-9
CASSVGDAHNEQFF
TGTGCCAGCAGCGTTGGGGACGCTCACAATGAGCAGTTCTTC